The rows below give T cell receptor beta chains drawn from one sample of a study of OX40 agonist ivuxolimab in advanced cancers. Method: immunoSEQ multiplex PCR; TCRdb's copy keeps in-frame clones and lacks some. The repertoire holds 60,000 to 80,000 clones, about 79% seen once, with 1.5% to 2% in the top ten. Sequences were derived from CD4+ or CD8+ T cells sorted from blood, sampled in a trial of the OX40 agonist ivuxolimab. Receptors originate from an adult with an advanced solid tumor such as melanoma, head and neck, liver or kidney cancer. CDR3s leave out the opening cysteine and the closing phenylalanine or tryptophan. Rows may omit the clone size; those that give it use once, few, many or a size class.

v_call	clone_size	j_call	cdr3_aa
TRBV11-2	.	TRBJ1-3	ASSPPYSRNTIY
TRBV7-2	.	TRBJ2-5	ASSRGTMETQY
TRBV2	.	TRBJ1-2	ASSGSTGGPDGYT
TRBV11-1	.	TRBJ1-4	ASSRGQGAAGLF
TRBV28	once	TRBJ1-5	ASTSPGGPGQPQH
TRBV7-8	.	TRBJ2-1	ASRWGTSGSQGQF
TRBV7-8	.	TRBJ2-5	ASSLFFRGGGGRSETQY
TRBV14	.	TRBJ2-1	ASSLTRNRVYNEQF
TRBV11-3	.	TRBJ2-7	ASSFSRAHEQY
TRBV19	.	TRBJ2-5	ASSIRIGGQRETQY
TRBV9	.	TRBJ2-3	ASSVAPAQTSDTQY
TRBV19	.	TRBJ2-2	ASSEGGLAGELF
TRBV19	.	TRBJ2-7	ASSTQGGSYEQY
TRBV7-2	.	TRBJ2-3	ASSLVSTDTQY
TRBV15	.	TRBJ2-3	ATSRGRRGSDTQY
TRBV4-2	.	TRBJ2-1	ASSQDPGNEQF
TRBV6-1	.	TRBJ2-3	ASRESGSSTDTQY
TRBV30	.	TRBJ2-5	AWSKKSQETQY
TRBV29-1	once	TRBJ1-1	SVGAVNEAF
TRBV6-5	.	TRBJ1-2	ASSYSEGGVYGYT
TRBV7-2	.	TRBJ2-1	ASSLVGDPYNEQF
TRBV29-1	.	TRBJ2-5	STGQGGGGIETQY
TRBV2	.	TRBJ1-4	ASTGQNEKLF
TRBV19	.	TRBJ2-3	ASSIDGSGTDTQY
TRBV6-6	.	TRBJ1-2	ASRRDTLGRYT
TRBV14	.	TRBJ2-5	ASSQGVFEKQTQY
TRBV6-5	.	TRBJ2-5	ASSYSSGRETQY
TRBV7-2	.	TRBJ2-2	ASSRTSGTVNTGELF
TRBV4-3	.	TRBJ2-7	ASSQDEDGGAYEQY
TRBV10-3	.	TRBJ2-1	AISERTGDRNEQF
TRBV6-6	.	.	ASSPGYDPEQY
TRBV5-5	.	TRBJ2-7	ASSLTSGEIREEQY
TRBV15	.	TRBJ2-7	ATSRMTGRSYEQY
TRBV5-4	.	TRBJ2-3	ASSLDSGSFSTQY
TRBV5-4	.	TRBJ1-3	ASSLQLGQNSGNTIY
TRBV4-1	.	TRBJ1-1	ASSQVGSGQVNTEAF
TRBV7-2	.	TRBJ2-7	ASSLNSGGIYEQY
TRBV28	.	TRBJ2-6	ASSFSSGANVLT
TRBV5-1	.	TRBJ2-1	ASSLSGRSNNEQF
TRBV28	.	TRBJ2-5	ASSLRLGAAETQY
TRBV18	.	TRBJ1-4	ASSPQGTVNEKLF
TRBV7-9	.	TRBJ1-1	ASSLHGGSNTEAF
TRBV28	.	TRBJ1-2	ASSLSRNYGYT
TRBV5-1	.	TRBJ2-5	ASSTGQGALGETQY
TRBV7-2	.	TRBJ2-5	ASRRQERETQY
TRBV5-8	.	TRBJ2-3	ASSLSPQNTQY
TRBV5-6	.	TRBJ2-7	ASSLETPHEQY
TRBV19	.	TRBJ2-5	ASRTGGGETQY
TRBV18	.	TRBJ2-1	ASSPGGNEQF
TRBV5-1	few	TRBJ1-1	ASSWGDRKNTEAF
TRBV28	.	TRBJ2-3	ASSRQGTADTQY
TRBV19	.	TRBJ2-3	ASSPWDGEGGTDTQY
TRBV2	.	TRBJ2-7	ASSERWDHLPYEQY